The clone carrying this TCR beta chain turned up a few times. Its antigen is still unknown. The entry originates in a study of blood T cells in healthy people across ages. Notes on the study in general: Across the age range, TCR beta diversity per million T cells fell in a roughly linear way.

A second about 6 to 12 cycle PCR used barcoded and J-beta primers. Using its own MiXCR run on the 5' RACE reads, TCRdb lists one record per CDR3 protein. The data hold over 700,000 distinct CDR3 sequences, with about 53% observed a single time. CDR3 size: 15 residues. V was trimmed by 6 bases and J by 2 bases, leaving 18 bases between them. The germline CDR1 and CDR2 sequences are SGHRS and YFSETQ. This sequence originates from a man at least 80 years old in good health. The J gene is TRBJ2-7, the V gene TRBV5-1; the D gene is possibly TRBD1 (5 bases). Sequencing input: blood. The CDR3 DNA follows: TGCGCCAGCACCGTGGATCCAGGGTTGGCCTACGAGCAGTACTTC. Translating gives CASTVDPGLAYEQYF.